These 5 T cell receptor beta chains were all obtained from the same sample, sequenced in a study of T cells in localized non-small cell lung cancer. Clones were sequenced by immunoSEQ multiplex PCR, and TCRdb holds only the in-frame ones, with some missing. The sample includes 15,000 or so clones, roughly 86% of them seen just once. The material sequenced was peripheral blood mononuclear cells, taken before any cancer treatment. The origin of the receptors is a male donor aged 60 or over with stage II lung adenocarcinoma.

V usage is TRBV27 and J usage is TRBJ1-2, with D perhaps matching TRBD1 (5 bases). V shed 6 bases and J shed 2 bases, with 16 bases lying between them. Germline CDR1 and CDR2: MNHEY and SMNVEV (reference sequence). The CDR3 has 15 residues. CDR3 DNA sequence: TGTGCCAGCAGCCCCAGGAGGGGACTGAACTATGGCTACACCTTC. Its protein product is CASSPRRGLNYGYTF.

This rearrangement joins TRBV5-8 to TRBJ2-7; 9 positions match TRBD1. V was pared by 2 bases and J by 3 bases, with 3 bases of the junction left unmatched. The CDR3 spans 14 residues. Germline CDR1 SGHTS, CDR2 YDEGEE. The CDR3 reads CASSFGTGLYEQYF. As DNA, the CDR3 is TGTGCCAGCAGCTTCGGGACAGGGCTCTACGAGCAGTACTTC.

The chain is built from TRBV7-9 and TRBJ1-2, with unresolved D. Trimming took off 8 bases at V and 2 bases at J, with 9 bases between the two ends. The germline V gene has CDR1 SEHNR and CDR2 FQNEAQ (reference sequence). The CDR3 runs 12 residues. CDR3 sequence reads: CASLLGNYGYTF. The DNA for the CDR3 is TGTGCCAGCCTCCTGGGGAACTATGGCTACACCTTC. The variable domain in full, completed from reference TRBV7-9 and TRBJ1-2, reads DTGVSQNPRHKITKRGQNVTFRCDPISEHNRLYWYRQTLGQGPEFLTYFQNEAQLEKSRLLSDRFSAERPKGSFSTLEIQRTEQGDSAMYLCASLLGNYGYTFGSGTRLTVV.

This sequence joins TRBV7-8 and TRBJ1-3; D remains unclear. CDR3 length equals 15 residues. Germline CDR1 SGHVS, CDR2 FQNEAQ. V lost 0 bases and J lost 0, with 6 bases in between. The DNA for the CDR3 is TGTGCCAGCAGCTTAGCGACCGTCTCTGGAAACACCATATATTTT. It encodes CASSLATVSGNTIYF.

This sequence joins TRBV5-8 and TRBJ2-4, with 7 nucleotides matching TRBD2. The CDR3 spans 15 residues. Per germline, CDR1 SGHTS and CDR2 YDEGEE. With V trimmed by 2 bases and J by 1 base, 3 bases remained unmatched. CDR3 DNA sequence: TGTGCCAGCAGCTTTGGGGGAGGGGCCAAAAACATTCAGTACTTC. It yields the protein CASSFGGGAKNIQYF.